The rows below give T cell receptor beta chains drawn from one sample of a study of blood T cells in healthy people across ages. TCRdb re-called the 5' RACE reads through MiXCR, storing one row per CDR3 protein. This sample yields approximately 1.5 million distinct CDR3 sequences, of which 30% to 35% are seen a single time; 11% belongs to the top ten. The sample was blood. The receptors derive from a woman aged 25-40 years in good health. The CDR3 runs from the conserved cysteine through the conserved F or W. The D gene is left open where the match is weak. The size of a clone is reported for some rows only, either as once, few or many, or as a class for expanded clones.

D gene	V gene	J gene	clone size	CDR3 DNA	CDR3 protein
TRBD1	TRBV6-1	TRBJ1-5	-	TGTGCCACCATCACCGGGACAGGGGGCCTTAGCAATCAGCCCCAGCATTTT	CATITGTGGLSNQPQHF
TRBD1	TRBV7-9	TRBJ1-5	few	TGTGCCAGCAGCTTAGGGGACAGGGAAGGCAATCAGCCCCAGCATTTT	CASSLGDREGNQPQHF
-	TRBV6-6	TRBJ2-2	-	TGTGCCAGCACCGCGGAGGGGTCGACCGGGGAGCTGTTTTTT	CASTAEGSTGELFF
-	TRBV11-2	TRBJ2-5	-	TGTGCCAGCAGCTCCCCGCGGGGGCAGGGCCTCGAGACCCAGTACTTC	CASSSPRGQGLETQYF
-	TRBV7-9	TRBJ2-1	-	TGTGCCAGCAGCTTAGACACCCGGAGAACAGGCTATGAGCAGTTCTTC	CASSLDTRRTGYEQFF
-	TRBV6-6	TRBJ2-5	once	TGTGCCGGCAGTTACGTCGTTAGCCTGCGGCCTCAAGAGACCCAGTACTTC	CAGSYVVSLRPQETQYF
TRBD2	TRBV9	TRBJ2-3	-	TGTGCCAGCAGCGTACCAGCGGGAGAGGTAGATACGCAGTATTTT	CASSVPAGEVDTQYF
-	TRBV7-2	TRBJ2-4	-	TGTGCCAGCAGCCGCCTACGGGGGGCGGACATTCAGTACTTC	CASSRLRGADIQYF
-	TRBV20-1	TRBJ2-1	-	TGCAGTGCTATCCGGACCGAGACCTACAATGAGCAGTTCTTC	CSAIRTETYNEQFF
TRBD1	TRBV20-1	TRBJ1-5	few	TGCAGTGCTGACAGGGGTAATCAGCCCCAGCATTTT	CSADRGNQPQHF
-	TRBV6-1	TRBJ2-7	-	TGTGCCAGCCACAACTACAGAAGCTCCTACGAGCAGTACTTC	CASHNYRSSYEQYF
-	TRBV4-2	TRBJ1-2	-	TGTGCCAGCAGCCAAGTTATGGGGGTGAGAGGCTACACCTTC	CASSQVMGVRGYTF
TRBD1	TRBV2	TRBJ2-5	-	TGTGCCAGCAGTAACAGGGGGCTTCGAGAGACCCAGTACTTC	CASSNRGLRETQYF
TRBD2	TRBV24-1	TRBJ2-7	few	TGTGCCACCAGTGATTTGAGCGGGACTTCCTCCTACGAGCAGTACTTC	CATSDLSGTSSYEQYF
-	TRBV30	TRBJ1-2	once	TGTGCCTGGTGGGACGACATCGGCTACACCTTC	CAWWDDIGYTF
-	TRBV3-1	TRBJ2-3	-	TGTGCCAGCAGCCAAGGGTCTGGGCTAAGCACAGATACGCAGTATTTT	CASSQGSGLSTDTQYF
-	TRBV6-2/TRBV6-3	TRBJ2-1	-	TGTGCCAGCAGTCCGCGGGGTCTGGGCTACAATGAGCAGTTCTTC	CASSPRGLGYNEQFF
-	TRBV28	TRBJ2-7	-	TGTGCCAGCAGTGTCCGGGACTCAGTCGAGCAGTACTTC	CASSVRDSVEQYF
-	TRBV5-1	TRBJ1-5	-	TGCGCCAGCAGCCTGGCGAGGAAGGATGTTAGCAATCAGCCCCAGCATTTT	CASSLARKDVSNQPQHF
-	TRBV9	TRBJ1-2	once	TGTGCCAGCAGTCCGATTAAGGGGGGTGGCTACACCTTC	CASSPIKGGGYTF
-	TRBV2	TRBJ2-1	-	TGTGCCAGCAGTGCGTGGGGCCGGACCGATGAAATGCAGTTCTTC	CASSAWGRTDEMQFF
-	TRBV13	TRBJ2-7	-	TGTGCCACCCACTTGTTAGCGGAAAGGTACGAGCAGTACTTC	CATHLLAERYEQYF
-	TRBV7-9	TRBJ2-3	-	TGTGCCAGCAGCTACCAACCAGCAACGCAGTATTTT	CASSYQPATQYF
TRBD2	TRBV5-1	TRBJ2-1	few	TGCGCCAGCAGCTTGGTTGCGGGAGGGCCTGTCCATGAGCAGTTCTTC	CASSLVAGGPVHEQFF
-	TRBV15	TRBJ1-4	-	TGTGCCACCAGCAGAGATTGGGCGAGGTCGGACGCAACTAATGAAAAACTGTTTTTT	CATSRDWARSDATNEKLFF
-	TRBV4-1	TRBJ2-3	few	TGCGCCAGCAGCCAAGAGATGGCCGGGGCAGATACGCAGTATTTT	CASSQEMAGADTQYF
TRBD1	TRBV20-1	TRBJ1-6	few	TGCAGTGCTCGAAAAACAGGGGACAATTCACCCCTCCACTTT	CSARKTGDNSPLHF
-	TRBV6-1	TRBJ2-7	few	TGTGCCAGCAGTCTGAGACTAGGACCGGGCGAGCAGTACTTC	CASSLRLGPGEQYF
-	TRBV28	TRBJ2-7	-	TGTGCCAGCAGTGCTAGCGTAGGCGAGAGAGAGCAGTACTTC	CASSASVGEREQYF
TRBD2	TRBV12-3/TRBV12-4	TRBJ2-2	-	TGTGCCAGCAGTCGGGGGGAAATCGGGGAGCTGTTTTTT	CASSRGEIGELFF
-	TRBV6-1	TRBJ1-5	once	TGTGCCAGCAGTGAATGGGCAAGAGGAAGCGGTCAGCCCCAGCATTTT	CASSEWARGSGQPQHF
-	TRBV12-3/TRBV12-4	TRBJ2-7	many	TGTGCCACCTCCTACGAGCAGTACTTC	CATSYEQYF
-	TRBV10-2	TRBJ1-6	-	TGCGCCAGCAGGGAACAGGGAGAAAATTCACCCCTCCACTTT	CASREQGENSPLHF
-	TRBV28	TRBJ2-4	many	TGTGCCAGCAGTTCGACAGGTCGCGACCCAAACATTCAGTACTTC	CASSSTGRDPNIQYF
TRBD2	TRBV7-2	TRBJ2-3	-	TGTACCAGCAGCCTCTCTAGCGGGAGTATGAATACGCAGTATTTT	CTSSLSSGSMNTQYF
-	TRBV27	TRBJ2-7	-	TGTGCCAGCGGTTTATCGCTACTGGGGAGGAGCGAGCAGTACTTC	CASGLSLLGRSEQYF